The 2 T cell receptor beta chains below all came from one sample that was sequenced in a study of response to subunit inactivated influenza vaccine. TCRdb called the RT-PCR reads again in MiXCR, with one record for every CDR3 protein. The table lists fewer than 700,000 distinct CDR3 sequences, about an eighth of them singletons, with over 10% in the top ten. The source was PBMCs from blood, collected 40 to 50 days after vaccination. The receptors derive from a man aged 50 or older who received an inactivated influenza vaccine.

The chain couples TRBV5-1 to TRBJ2-6, with TRBD1 matching 8 bases. The CDR3 length is 19 residues. V lost 0 bases to trimming and J lost 0 bases; unmatched junction nucleotides: 8. The germline CDR1 and CDR2 sequences are SGHRS and YFSETQ. CDR3 DNA sequence: TGCGCCAGCAGCTTGGAGTCAGGGGGCACTTTCTCTGGGGCCAACGTCCTGACTTTC. This sequence encodes CASSLESGGTFSGANVLTF.

This clonotype was observed a few times. This rearrangement joins TRBV20-1 to TRBJ2-7; tentatively, D is TRBD1 (6 bases). V was shortened by 5 bases and J by 7 bases, with 15 bases between the two germline ends. Germline CDR1 DFQATT, CDR2 SNEGSKA (reference sequence). The CDR3 has 12 amino acids. Here the CDR3 reads CSAARTAQEQYF. CDR3 nucleotides: TGCAGTGCTGCCAGGACAGCCCAGGAGCAGTACTTC.